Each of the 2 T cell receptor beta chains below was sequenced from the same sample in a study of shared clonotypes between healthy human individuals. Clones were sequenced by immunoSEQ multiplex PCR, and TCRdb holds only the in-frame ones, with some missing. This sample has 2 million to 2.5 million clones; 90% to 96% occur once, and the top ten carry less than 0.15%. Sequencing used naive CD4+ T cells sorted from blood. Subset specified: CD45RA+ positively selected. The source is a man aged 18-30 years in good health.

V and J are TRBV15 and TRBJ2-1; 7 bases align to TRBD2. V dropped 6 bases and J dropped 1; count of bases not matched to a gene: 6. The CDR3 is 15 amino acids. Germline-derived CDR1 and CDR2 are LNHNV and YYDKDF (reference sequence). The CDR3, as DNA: TGTGCCACCAGTACTGGGGGGGAATCCTACAATGAGCAGTTCTTC. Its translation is CATSTGGESYNEQFF.

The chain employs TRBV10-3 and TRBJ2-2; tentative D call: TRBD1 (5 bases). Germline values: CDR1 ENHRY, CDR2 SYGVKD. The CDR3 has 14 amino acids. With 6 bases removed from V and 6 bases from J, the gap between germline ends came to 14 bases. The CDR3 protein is CAIRKTDVAGELFF. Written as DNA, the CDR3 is TGTGCCATCAGAAAGACAGACGTGGCCGGGGAGCTGTTTTTT.